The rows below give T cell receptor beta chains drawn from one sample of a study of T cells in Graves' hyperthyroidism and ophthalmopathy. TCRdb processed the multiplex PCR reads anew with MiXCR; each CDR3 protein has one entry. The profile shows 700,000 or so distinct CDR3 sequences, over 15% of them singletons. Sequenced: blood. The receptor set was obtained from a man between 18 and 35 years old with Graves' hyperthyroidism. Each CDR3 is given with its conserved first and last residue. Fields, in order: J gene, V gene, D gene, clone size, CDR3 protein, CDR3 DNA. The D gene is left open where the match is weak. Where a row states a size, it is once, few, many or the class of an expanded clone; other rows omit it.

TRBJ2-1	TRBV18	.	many	CASSPTAGVNNEQFF	TGTGCCAGCTCACCAACGGCAGGGGTGAACAATGAGCAGTTCTTC
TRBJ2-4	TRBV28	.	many	CASSLRGAALAKNIQYF	TGTGCCAGCAGTTTAAGGGGGGCAGCTCTAGCCAAAAACATTCAGTACTTC
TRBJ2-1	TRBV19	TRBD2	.	CASSIAGGRGNEQFF	TGTGCCAGTAGTATAGCTGGCGGGAGGGGGAATGAGCAGTTCTTC
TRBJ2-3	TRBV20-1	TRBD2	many	CSASGGEGLIADTQYF	TGCAGTGCTAGCGGCGGGGAGGGGTTAATCGCAGATACGCAGTATTTT
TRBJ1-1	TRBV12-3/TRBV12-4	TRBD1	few	CASSLGDSTADTEAFF	TGTGCCAGCAGTTTAGGGGACAGCACAGCAGACACTGAAGCTTTCTTT
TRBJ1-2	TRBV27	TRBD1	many	CASGNTGGGDGYTF	TGTGCCAGCGGTAATACAGGGGGCGGTGATGGCTACACCTTC
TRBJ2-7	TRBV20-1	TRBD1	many	CSATTGGHEQYF	TGCAGTGCTACGACAGGGGGCCACGAGCAGTACTTC
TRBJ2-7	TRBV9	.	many	CASSVGGAGTTYEQYF	TGTGCCAGCAGCGTAGGTGGAGCCGGGACAACGTACGAGCAGTACTTC
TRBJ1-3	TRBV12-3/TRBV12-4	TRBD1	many	CASSQTGDSGNTIYF	TGTGCCAGCAGCCAGACAGGGGACTCTGGAAACACCATATATTTT
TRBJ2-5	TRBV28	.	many	CASRTQETQYF	TGTGCCAGCAGGACCCAAGAGACCCAGTACTTC
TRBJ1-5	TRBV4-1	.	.	CASSHQGRGNQPQHF	TGCGCCAGCAGCCACCAGGGAAGGGGGAATCAGCCCCAGCATTTT
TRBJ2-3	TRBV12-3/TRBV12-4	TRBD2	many	CASKLAGAIDTQYF	TGTGCCAGCAAACTAGCGGGAGCGATAGATACGCAGTATTTT
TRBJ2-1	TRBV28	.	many	CATRLREYNEQFF	TGTGCCACTCGACTAAGAGAATACAATGAGCAGTTCTTC
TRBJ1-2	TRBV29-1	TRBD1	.	CSVEDTGGYYGYTF	TGCAGCGTTGAAGACACAGGGGGCTACTATGGCTACACCTTC
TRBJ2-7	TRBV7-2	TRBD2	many	CASRGSGRGLREQYF	TGTGCCAGCAGGGGGAGCGGGAGAGGTCTACGAGAGCAGTACTTC
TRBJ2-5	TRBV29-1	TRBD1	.	CSVSTGVGETQYF	TGCAGCGTTTCGACAGGGGTAGGAGAGACCCAGTACTTC
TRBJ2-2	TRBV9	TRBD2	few	CASSVLSGRGTGELFF	TGTGCCAGCAGCGTTCTTAGCGGGAGGGGGACCGGGGAGCTGTTTTTT
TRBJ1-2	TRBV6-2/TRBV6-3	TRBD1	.	CASISSGTGDGYTF	TGTGCCAGCATCTCTTCCGGGACAGGGGATGGCTACACCTTC
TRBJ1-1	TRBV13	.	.	CASSLLEGTEAFF	TGTGCCAGCAGCTTACTAGAGGGAACTGAAGCTTTCTTT
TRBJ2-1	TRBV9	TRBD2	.	CASSVGALAGLDNEQFF	TGTGCCAGCAGCGTAGGTGCGTTAGCGGGACTAGACAATGAGCAGTTCTTC
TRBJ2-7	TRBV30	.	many	CAWSGYSYSYEQYF	TGTGCCTGGAGTGGTTACAGCTACTCCTACGAGCAGTACTTC
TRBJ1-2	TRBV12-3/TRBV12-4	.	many	CASSSVNYGYTF	TGTGCCAGCAGTTCCGTCAACTATGGCTACACCTTC
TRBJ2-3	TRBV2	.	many	CASRTDTDTQYF	TGTGCCAGCAGGACGGACACAGATACGCAGTATTTT
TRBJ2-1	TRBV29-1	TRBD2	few	CSVDAPRWEGQNNEQFF	TGCAGCGTTGATGCGCCGCGCTGGGAGGGCCAGAACAATGAGCAGTTCTTC
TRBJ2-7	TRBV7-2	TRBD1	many	CASSLGTGGFDEQYF	TGTGCCAGCAGCTTAGGGACAGGGGGTTTCGACGAGCAGTACTTC
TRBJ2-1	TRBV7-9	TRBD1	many	CASSPSGQGEQFF	TGTGCCAGCAGCCCCAGCGGACAGGGTGAGCAGTTCTTC
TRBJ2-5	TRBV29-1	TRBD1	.	CSVVGTGGVQTQYF	TGCAGCGTGGTCGGGACAGGGGGCGTTCAGACCCAGTACTTC
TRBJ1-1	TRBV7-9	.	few	CASSLESYYTEAFF	TGTGCCAGCAGCTTAGAATCGTATTACACTGAAGCTTTCTTT
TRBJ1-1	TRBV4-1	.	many	CASSRRDSTNTEAFF	TGCGCCAGCAGCCGAAGAGACAGTACTAACACTGAAGCTTTCTTT